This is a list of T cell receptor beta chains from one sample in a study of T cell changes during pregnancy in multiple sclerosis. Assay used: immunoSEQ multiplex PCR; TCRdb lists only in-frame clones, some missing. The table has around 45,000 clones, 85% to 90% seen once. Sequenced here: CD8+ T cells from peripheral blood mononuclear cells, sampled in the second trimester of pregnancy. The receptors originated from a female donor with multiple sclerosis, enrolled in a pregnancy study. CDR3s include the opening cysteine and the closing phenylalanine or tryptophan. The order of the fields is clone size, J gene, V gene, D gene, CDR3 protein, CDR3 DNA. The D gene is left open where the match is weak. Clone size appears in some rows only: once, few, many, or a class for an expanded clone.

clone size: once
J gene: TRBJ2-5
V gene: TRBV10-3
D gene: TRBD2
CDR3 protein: CAINQGRGEKETQYF
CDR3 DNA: TGTGCCATCAATCAGGGGCGGGGGGAAAAAGAGACCCAGTACTTC

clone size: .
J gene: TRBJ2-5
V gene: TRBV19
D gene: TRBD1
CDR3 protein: CASSIVGQGTETQYF
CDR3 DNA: TGTGCCAGTAGTATAGTGGGACAGGGGACGGAGACCCAGTACTTC

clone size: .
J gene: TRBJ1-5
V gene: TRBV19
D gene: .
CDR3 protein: CASSIYLSNQPQHF
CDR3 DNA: TGTGCCAGTAGTATATATCTTAGCAATCAGCCCCAGCATTTT

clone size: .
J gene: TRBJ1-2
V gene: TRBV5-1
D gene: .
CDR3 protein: CASSLGQLYGYTF
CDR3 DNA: TGCGCCAGCAGCCTGGGACAACTCTATGGCTACACCTTC

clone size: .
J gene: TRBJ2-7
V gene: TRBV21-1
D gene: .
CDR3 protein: CASGSHPRDWYSYEQYF
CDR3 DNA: TGTGCCAGCGGGTCCCACCCCCGGGACTGGTACTCCTACGAGCAGTACTTC

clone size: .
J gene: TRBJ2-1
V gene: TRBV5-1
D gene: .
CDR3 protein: CASSSYNEQFF
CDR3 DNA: TGCGCCAGCAGCTCTTACAATGAGCAGTTCTTC

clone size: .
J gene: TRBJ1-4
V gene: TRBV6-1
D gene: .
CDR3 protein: CASNFRGNEKLFF
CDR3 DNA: TGTGCCAGCAACTTTAGGGGTAATGAAAAACTGTTTTTT

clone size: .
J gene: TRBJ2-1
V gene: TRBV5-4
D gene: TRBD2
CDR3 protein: CASSFGTSAERGEQFF
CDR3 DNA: TGTGCCAGCAGCTTCGGGACTAGCGCCGAACGGGGTGAGCAGTTCTTC

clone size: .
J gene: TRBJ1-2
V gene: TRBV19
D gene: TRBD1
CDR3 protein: CASSPGQAYYGYTF
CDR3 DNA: TGTGCCAGTAGCCCCGGACAGGCCTACTATGGCTACACCTTC

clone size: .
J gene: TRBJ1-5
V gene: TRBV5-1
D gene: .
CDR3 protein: CASSLGPMADSFNQPQHF
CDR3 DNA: TGCGCCAGCAGCTTGGGGCCAATGGCGGACAGCTTCAATCAGCCCCAGCATTTT

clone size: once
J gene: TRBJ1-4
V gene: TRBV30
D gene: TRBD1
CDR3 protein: CAWSVGQGGEKLFF
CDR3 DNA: TGTGCCTGGAGCGTGGGACAGGGTGGCGAAAAACTGTTTTTT

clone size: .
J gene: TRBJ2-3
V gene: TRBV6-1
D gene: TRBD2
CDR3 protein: CASSVLAGGTDTQYF
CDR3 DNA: TGTGCCAGCAGCGTTTTAGCGGGGGGCACAGATACGCAGTATTTT

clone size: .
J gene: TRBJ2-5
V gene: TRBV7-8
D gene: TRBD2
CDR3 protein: CASSPRLAGAQETQYF
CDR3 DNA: TGTGCCAGCAGCCCCCGACTAGCGGGGGCACAAGAGACCCAGTACTTC

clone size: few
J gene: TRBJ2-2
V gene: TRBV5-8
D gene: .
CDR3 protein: CASGWQAPGELFF
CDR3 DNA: TGTGCCAGCGGGTGGCAGGCTCCCGGGGAGCTGTTTTTT

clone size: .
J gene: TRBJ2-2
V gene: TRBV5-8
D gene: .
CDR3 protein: CASSFGPNTGELFF
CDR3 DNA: TGTGCCAGCAGCTTTGGGCCTAACACCGGGGAGCTGTTTTTT

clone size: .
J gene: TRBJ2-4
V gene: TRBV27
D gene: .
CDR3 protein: CASPQGLGKNIQYF
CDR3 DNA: TGTGCCAGCCCCCAGGGGCTGGGAAAAAACATTCAGTACTTC

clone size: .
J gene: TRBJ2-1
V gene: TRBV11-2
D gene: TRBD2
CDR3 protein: CASSYGTSGGNEQFF
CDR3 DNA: TGTGCCAGCAGCTACGGGACTAGCGGGGGCAATGAGCAGTTCTTC

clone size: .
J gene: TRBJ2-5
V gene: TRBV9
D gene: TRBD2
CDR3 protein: CASSGSRAGVETQYF
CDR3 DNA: TGTGCCAGCAGCGGAAGCAGAGCGGGGGTGGAGACCCAGTACTTC

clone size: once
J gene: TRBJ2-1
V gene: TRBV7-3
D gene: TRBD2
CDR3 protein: CASSFGGGAYNEQFF
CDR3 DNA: TGTGCCAGCAGCTTCGGCGGGGGGGCCTACAATGAGCAGTTCTTC

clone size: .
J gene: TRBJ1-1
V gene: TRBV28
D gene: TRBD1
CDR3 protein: CASSFDRGEVMNTEAFF
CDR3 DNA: TGTGCCAGCAGTTTCGACAGGGGTGAGGTAATGAACACTGAAGCTTTCTTT

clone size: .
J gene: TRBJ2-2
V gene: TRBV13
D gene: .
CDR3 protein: CASSLGRNTGELFF
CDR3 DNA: TGTGCCAGCAGCTTAGGCCGTAACACCGGGGAGCTGTTTTTT

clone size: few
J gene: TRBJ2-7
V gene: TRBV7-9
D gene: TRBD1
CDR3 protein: CASSPGQGLLSSEQYF
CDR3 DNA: TGTGCCAGCAGCCCAGGACAGGGCTTACTCTCAAGCGAGCAGTACTTC

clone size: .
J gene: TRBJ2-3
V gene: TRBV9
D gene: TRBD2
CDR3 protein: CASSPRTSGGRTDTQYF
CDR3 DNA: TGTGCCAGCAGCCCCCGGACTAGCGGGGGGCGCACAGATACGCAGTATTTT

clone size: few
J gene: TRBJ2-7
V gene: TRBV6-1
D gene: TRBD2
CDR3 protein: CASSERLAGGYEQYF
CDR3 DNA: TGTGCCAGCAGTGAACGGCTAGCGGGGGGATACGAGCAGTACTTC

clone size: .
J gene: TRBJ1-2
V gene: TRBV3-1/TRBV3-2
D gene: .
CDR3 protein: CATPSYTF
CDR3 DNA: TGTGCCACCCCCAGCTACACCTTC

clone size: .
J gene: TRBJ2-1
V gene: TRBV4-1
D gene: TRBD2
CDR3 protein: CASSHESGSGDEQFF
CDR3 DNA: TGCGCCAGCAGCCATGAGAGCGGGAGCGGGGATGAGCAGTTCTTC

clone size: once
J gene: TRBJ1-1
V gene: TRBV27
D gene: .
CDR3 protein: CASSFGGLGDTEAFF
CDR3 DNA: TGTGCCAGCAGTTTCGGAGGGCTTGGGGACACTGAAGCTTTCTTT

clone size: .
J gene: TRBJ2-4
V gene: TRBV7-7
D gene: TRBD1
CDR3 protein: CASSLLGDRESCIQYF
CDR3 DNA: TGTGCTAGCAGCCTACTTGGGGACAGGGAGTCGTGCATTCAGTACTTC

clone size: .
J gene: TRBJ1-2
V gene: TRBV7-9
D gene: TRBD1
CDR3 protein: CASSLPGQNGYGYTF
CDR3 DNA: TGTGCCAGCAGCTTGCCGGGACAGAACGGCTATGGCTACACCTTC

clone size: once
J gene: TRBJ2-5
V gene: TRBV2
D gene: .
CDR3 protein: CASLVELETQYF
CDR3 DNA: TGTGCCAGCTTGGTTGAGTTAGAGACCCAGTACTTC

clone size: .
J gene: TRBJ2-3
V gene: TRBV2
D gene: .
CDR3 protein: CASRPGTFTFTDTQYF
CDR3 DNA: TGTGCCAGCAGACCCGGGACTTTCACATTCACAGATACGCAGTATTTT

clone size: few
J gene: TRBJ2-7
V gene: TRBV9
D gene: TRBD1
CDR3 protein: CASSGQGLEQYF
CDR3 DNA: TGTGCCAGCAGCGGACAGGGTCTCGAGCAGTACTTC

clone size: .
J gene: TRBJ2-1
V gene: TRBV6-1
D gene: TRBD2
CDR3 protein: CASTTSDYNEQFF
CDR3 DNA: TGTGCCAGCACGACTAGCGATTACAATGAGCAGTTCTTC

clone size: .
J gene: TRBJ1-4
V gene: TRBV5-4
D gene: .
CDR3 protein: CASSSAPGQWDEKLFF
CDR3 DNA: TGTGCCAGCAGCTCCGCTCCGGGTCAATGGGATGAAAAACTGTTTTTT

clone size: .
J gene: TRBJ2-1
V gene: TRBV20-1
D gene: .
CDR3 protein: CSAREASEQFF
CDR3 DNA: TGCAGTGCTAGAGAAGCCTCTGAGCAGTTCTTC

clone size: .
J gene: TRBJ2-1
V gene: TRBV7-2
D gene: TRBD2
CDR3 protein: CASSLAASGGENEQFF
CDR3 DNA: TGTGCCAGCAGCTTAGCGGCTAGCGGGGGGGAAAATGAGCAGTTCTTC

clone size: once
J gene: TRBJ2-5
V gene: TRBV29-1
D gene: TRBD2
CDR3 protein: CSVDRGDQETQYF
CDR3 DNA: TGCAGCGTTGACCGGGGGGACCAAGAGACCCAGTACTTC

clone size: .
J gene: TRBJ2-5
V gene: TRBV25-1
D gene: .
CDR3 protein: CASTISSESDSSQETQYF
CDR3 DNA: TGTGCCAGCACCATATCCTCAGAATCTGACAGCAGCCAGGAGACCCAGTACTTC

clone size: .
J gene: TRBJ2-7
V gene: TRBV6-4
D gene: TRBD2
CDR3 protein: CASSFTRTSGSLYEQYF
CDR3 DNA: TGTGCCAGCAGTTTCACTAGGACTAGCGGGAGTCTGTACGAGCAGTACTTC

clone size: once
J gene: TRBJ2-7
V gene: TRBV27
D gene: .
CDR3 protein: CASSLGQGLSEQYF
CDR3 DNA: TGTGCCAGCAGTTTAGGTCAGGGATTAAGCGAGCAGTACTTC

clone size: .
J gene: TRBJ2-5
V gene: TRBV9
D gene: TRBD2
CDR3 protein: CASSVIGTSAQETQYF
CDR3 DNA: TGTGCCAGCAGCGTAATTGGGACTAGCGCCCAAGAGACCCAGTACTTC

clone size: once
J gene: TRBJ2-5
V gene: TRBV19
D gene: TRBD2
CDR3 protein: CASSIGIAGGLQETQYF
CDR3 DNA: TGTGCCAGTAGTATAGGAATAGCGGGGGGACTACAAGAGACCCAATACTTC

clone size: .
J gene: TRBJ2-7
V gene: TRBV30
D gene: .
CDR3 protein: CALSPETVPYEQYF
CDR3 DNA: TGTGCCCTTAGCCCCGAGACGGTCCCCTACGAGCAGTACTTC

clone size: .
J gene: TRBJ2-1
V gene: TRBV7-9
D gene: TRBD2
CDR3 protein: CASSALAGAYNEQFF
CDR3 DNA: TGTGCCAGCAGCGCCCTAGCGGGGGCCTACAATGAGCAGTTCTTC

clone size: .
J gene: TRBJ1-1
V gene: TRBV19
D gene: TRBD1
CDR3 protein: CASRSTGGENTEAFF
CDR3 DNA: TGTGCCAGTAGATCCACAGGGGGAGAGAACACTGAAGCTTTCTTT

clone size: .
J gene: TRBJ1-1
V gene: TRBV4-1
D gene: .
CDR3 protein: CASSQDIRSTEAFF
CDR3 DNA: TGCGCCAGCAGCCAAGATATCCGGTCCACTGAAGCTTTCTTT

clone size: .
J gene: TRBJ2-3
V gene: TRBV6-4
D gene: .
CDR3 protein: CASSDVVSFSTDTQYF
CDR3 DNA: TGTGCCAGCAGTGACGTGGTTAGCTTCTCCACAGATACGCAGTATTTT

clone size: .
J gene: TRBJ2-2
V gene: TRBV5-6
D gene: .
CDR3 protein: CASSSYTGELFF
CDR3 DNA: TGTGCCAGCAGCTCCTACACCGGGGAGCTGTTTTTT

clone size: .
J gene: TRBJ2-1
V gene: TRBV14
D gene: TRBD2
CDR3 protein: CASSQEGRGWEGFYNEQFF
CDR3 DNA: TGTGCCAGCAGCCAAGAAGGTAGGGGATGGGAGGGGTTCTACAATGAGCAGTTCTTC

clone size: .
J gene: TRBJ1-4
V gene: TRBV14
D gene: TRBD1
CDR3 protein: CASSQNRRGLGEKLFF
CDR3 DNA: TGTGCCAGCAGCCAAAACCGCAGGGGGCTTGGGGAAAAACTGTTTTTT

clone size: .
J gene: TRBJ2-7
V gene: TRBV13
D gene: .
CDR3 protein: CASSLGYDRFYEQYF
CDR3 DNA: TGTGCCAGCAGCTTAGGCTATGACAGGTTCTACGAGCAGTACTTC

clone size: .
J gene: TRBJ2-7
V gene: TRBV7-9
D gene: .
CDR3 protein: CASTWDTGEQYF
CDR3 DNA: TGTGCCAGCACCTGGGACACCGGCGAGCAGTACTTC

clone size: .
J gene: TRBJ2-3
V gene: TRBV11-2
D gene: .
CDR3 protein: CASSLGPGLWGTDTQYF
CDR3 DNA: TGTGCCAGCAGCTTAGGACCGGGACTTTGGGGCACAGATACGCAGTATTTT

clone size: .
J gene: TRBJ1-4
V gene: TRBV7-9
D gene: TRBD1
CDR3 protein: CASSTGTGFSSNEKLFF
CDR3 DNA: TGTGCCAGCAGCACCGGGACAGGATTTTCCTCTAATGAAAAACTGTTTTTT

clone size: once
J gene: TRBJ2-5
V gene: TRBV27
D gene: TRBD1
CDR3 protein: CASRRTGSETQYF
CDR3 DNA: TGTGCCAGCAGGCGGACAGGGTCGGAGACCCAGTACTTC

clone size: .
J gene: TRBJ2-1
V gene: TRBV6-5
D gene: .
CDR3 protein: CASSRLGEKEQFF
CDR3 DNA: TGTGCCAGCAGTCGACTAGGAGAGAAGGAGCAGTTCTTC